What follows describes a single T cell receptor beta chain. This entry comes from a study of blood T cell repertoires in COVID-19. CDR1 KGHSH and CDR2 LQKENI come from the germline V gene. The CDR3 is made up of 17 amino acids. The V gene lost 2 bases and the J gene lost 0 bases, with 17 bases spanning the gap. Source study methods: Estimated nucleated cell counts came from reference gene primer amplification. The assay was immunoSEQ multiplex PCR, and TCRdb's table has in-frame clones only and misses some. The V and J calls and clone size were taken over from that table, and D and trimming were inferred from the DNA. The table shows about 100,000 clones, with 88% occurring only once.

The sequenced sample consisted of peripheral blood. The V gene is TRBV18, the J gene TRBJ2-7; maybe TRBD1 (5 bases). This clonotype was obtained from a human donor in a cohort sampled during active COVID-19. The CDR3: CASSPKLGQGFSYEQYF. In DNA form, the CDR3 reads TGTGCCAGCTCACCAAAGCTGGGCCAGGGTTTCTCCTACGAGCAGTACTTC.